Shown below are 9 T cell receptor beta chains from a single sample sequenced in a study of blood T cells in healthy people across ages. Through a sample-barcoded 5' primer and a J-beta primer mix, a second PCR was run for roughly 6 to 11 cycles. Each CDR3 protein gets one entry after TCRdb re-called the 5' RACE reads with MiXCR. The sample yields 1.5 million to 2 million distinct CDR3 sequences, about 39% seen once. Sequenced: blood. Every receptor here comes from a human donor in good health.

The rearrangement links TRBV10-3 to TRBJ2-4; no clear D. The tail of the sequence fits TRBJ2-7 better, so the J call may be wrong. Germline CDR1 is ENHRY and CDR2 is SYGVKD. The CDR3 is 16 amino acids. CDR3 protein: CAISGSRVTLGHEQYF. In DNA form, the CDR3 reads TGTGCCATCAGTGGGTCAAGGGTGACTTTAGGCCACGAGCAGTACTTC.

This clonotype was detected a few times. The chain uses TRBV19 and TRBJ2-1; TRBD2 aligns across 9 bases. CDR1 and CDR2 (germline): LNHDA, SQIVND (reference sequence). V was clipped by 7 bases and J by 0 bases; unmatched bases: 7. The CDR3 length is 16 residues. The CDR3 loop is CASKGLASSSYNEQFF. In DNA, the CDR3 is TGTGCCAGTAAGGGACTAGCCTCAAGCTCCTACAATGAGCAGTTCTTC.

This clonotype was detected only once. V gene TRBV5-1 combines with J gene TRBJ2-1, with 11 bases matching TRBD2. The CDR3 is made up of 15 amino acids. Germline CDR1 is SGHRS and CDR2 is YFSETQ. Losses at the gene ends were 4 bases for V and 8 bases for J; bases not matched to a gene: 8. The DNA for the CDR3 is TGCGCCAGCAGCCCAAGACTAGCGGGGTCGGATGAGCAGTTCTTC. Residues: CASSPRLAGSDEQFF.

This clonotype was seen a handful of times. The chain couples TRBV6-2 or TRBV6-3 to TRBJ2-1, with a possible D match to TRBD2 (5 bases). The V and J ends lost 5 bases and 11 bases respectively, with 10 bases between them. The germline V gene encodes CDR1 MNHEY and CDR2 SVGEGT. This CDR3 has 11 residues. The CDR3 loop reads CASSTGNQQFF. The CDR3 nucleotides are TGTGCCAGCAGTACCGGGAACCAGCAGTTCTTC.

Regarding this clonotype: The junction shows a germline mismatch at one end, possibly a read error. The CDR3 DNA is TGTACCAGCAGCGTAGACGGTAGCTCCTACGAGCAGTACTTC. It translates to CTSSVDGSSYEQYF. This chain uses TRBV9 with TRBJ2-7; no definite D call. Germline V CDR1 and CDR2: SGDLS, YYNGEE. The CDR3 sequence is 14 residues long. The full variable domain, completed using reference TRBV9 and TRBJ2-7, is DSGVTQTPKHLITATGQRVTLRCSPRSGDLSVYWYQQSLDQGLQFLIQYYNGEERAKGNILERFSAQQFPDLHSELNLSSLELGDSALYFCTSSVDGSSYEQYFGPGTRLTVT.

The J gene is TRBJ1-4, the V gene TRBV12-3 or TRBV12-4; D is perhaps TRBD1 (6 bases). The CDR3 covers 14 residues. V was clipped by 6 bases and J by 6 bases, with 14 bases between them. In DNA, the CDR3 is TGTGCCAGCAGGCAAGGGGGAGGTTATGAAAAACTGTTTTTT. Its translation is CASRQGGGYEKLFF.

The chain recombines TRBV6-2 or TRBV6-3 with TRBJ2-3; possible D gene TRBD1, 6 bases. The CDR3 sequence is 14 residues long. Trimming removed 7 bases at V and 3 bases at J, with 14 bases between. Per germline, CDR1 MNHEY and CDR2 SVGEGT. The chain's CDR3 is CASTHRERTDTQYF. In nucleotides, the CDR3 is TGTGCCAGCACTCACAGGGAGAGGACAGATACGCAGTATTTT.

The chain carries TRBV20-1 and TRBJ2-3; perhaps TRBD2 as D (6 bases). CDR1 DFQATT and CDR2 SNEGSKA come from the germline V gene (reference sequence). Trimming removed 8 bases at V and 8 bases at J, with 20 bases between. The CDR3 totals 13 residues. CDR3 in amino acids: CSTERRGRATQYF. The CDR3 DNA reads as TGCAGTACCGAGCGGAGGGGAAGGGCTACGCAGTATTTT.

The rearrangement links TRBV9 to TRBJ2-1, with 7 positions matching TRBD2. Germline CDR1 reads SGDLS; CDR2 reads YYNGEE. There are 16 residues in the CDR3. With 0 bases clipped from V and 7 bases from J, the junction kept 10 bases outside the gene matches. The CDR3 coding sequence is TGTGCCAGCAGCGTAGTCGGGACTAAGGGGCATAATGAGCAGTTCTTC. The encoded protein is CASSVVGTKGHNEQFF.